What follows are 6 T cell receptor beta chains derived from one specimen sequenced in a study of cytomegalovirus exposure and HLA in healthy donors (dated by TCRdb to between 2016 and 2019). Receptor libraries were prepared by the immunoSEQ multiplex PCR assay. For the multiplex PCR, a mixture combining 60 forward primers for TCR Vbeta segments and 13 reverse primers for TCR Jbeta segments was used. TCRdb took over this immuneACCESS table, retaining in-frame rearrangements with V and J assigned. Such tables are incomplete; in checked studies, under half of the missing clones stem from an unresolved V gene, and the remainder is unexplained. This sample lists under 200,000 clones; around 75% were detected once. The ten largest clones add up to more than 1.5% of the sample. Source material: PBMCs. The receptors stem from a human donor in good health.

The rearrangement uses TRBV4-3 and TRBJ1-2; TRBD1 aligns across 7 bases. J gave up 8 bases and V 3 bases, and 9 bases lay outside the gene matches. This CDR3 is 14 amino acids long. The germline CDR1 and CDR2 sequences are LGHNA and YSLEER. Here the CDR3 DNA reads TGCGCCAGCAGCCACGATAGATGGACAGGAGGCTACACCTTC. As protein: CASSHDRWTGGYTF.

The DNA for the CDR3 is TGCGCCAGCAGCTCCCACGACCGGACAGGGGGTCTCCTACTCACCGGGGAGCTGTTTTTT. Amino acids: CASSSHDRTGGLLLTGELFF. V gene TRBV4-1 combines with J gene TRBJ2-2; 10 bases fit TRBD1. CDR1 and CDR2 from the germline V gene are MGHRA and YSYEKL. Trimming took 5 bases from V and 4 from J; bases not matched to a gene: 19. The CDR3 runs 20 residues.

The V gene is TRBV5-1, the J gene TRBJ2-5; 8 nucleotides agree with TRBD2. V shed 4 bases and J 7 bases; nucleotides not matched to a gene: 6. CDR3 size: 13 residues. Germline loops: CDR1 SGHRS, CDR2 YFSETQ. As DNA, the CDR3 is TGCGCCAGCAGCCCCGGGGCGGGGGGGACCCAGTACTTC. It specifies CASSPGAGGTQYF.

CDR3: CASSLDGGRGSKLFF. DNA of the CDR3: TGTGCCAGCAGCTTAGACGGGGGGCGAGGCTCAAAACTGTTTTTT. The J gene is TRBJ1-4, the V gene TRBV7-9; weak D call: TRBD1 (6 bases). V dropped 1 base and J dropped 10 bases, with 16 bases sitting between them. This CDR3 spans 15 amino acids. Germline V gives CDR1 SEHNR, CDR2 FQNEAQ (reference sequence).

The V and J genes are TRBV29-1 and TRBJ1-2; maybe TRBD1 (5 bases). The V end was cut by 3 bases, the J end by 13 bases, with 15 bases between. Germline V CDR1 and CDR2: SQVTM, ANQGSEA. CDR3 length: 11 amino acids. CDR3 coding DNA: TGCAGCGTTGACTCTGGGGAGGGGTGCACCTTC. Protein: CSVDSGEGCTF. Combining the CDR3 with reference TRBV29-1 and TRBJ1-2 gives the whole variable domain SAVISQKPSRDICQRGTSLTIQCQVDSQVTMMFWYRQQPGQSLTLIATANQGSEATYESGFVIDKFPISRPNLTFSTLTVSNMSPEDSSIYLCSVDSGEGCTFGSGTRLTVV.

The chain couples TRBV7-6 to TRBJ2-1; 15 bases map to TRBD2. CDR1 is SGHVS and CDR2 is FNYEAQ in the germline V gene. The CDR3 runs 17 residues. V shed 5 bases, J shed 7 bases, and the junction held 9 bases outside the gene matches. Here the CDR3 DNA reads TGTGCCAGCAGCCCACGGACTAGCGGGGGGGGTCTTAATGAGCAGTTCTTC. It is translated as CASSPRTSGGGLNEQFF.